Below are 31 T cell receptor beta chains sequenced from a single sample in a study of cytotoxic CD8 clonotypes in ibrutinib-treated CLL. The repertoire was sequenced with immunoSEQ multiplex PCR; TCRdb's copy has only in-frame clones and lacks some. The sample includes hundreds of thousands of clones, around three quarters of them seen just once. This sample comprised PBMCs, obtained after 24 months of ibrutinib treatment. These receptors all come from a human donor with chronic lymphocytic leukemia.

The chain uses TRBV28 and TRBJ2-2; D unresolved. CDR3 length: 15 residues. Germline lookup yields CDR1 MDHEN and CDR2 SYDVKM. Trimming took 2 bases from V and 1 from J, leaving 8 bases between them. The DNA for the CDR3 is TGTGCCAGCAGTTTACCGGGTGTGAACACCGGGGAGCTGTTTTTT. Translated: CASSLPGVNTGELFF. Drawing the rest from reference TRBV28 and TRBJ2-2, the complete variable domain is DVKVTQSSRYLVKRTGEKVFLECVQDMDHENMFWYRQDPGLGLRLIYFSYDVKMKEKGDIPEGYSVSREKKERFSLILESASTNQTSMYLCASSLPGVNTGELFFGEGSRLTVL.

The chain has TRBV6-1 and TRBJ2-1; D is unresolved. The germline V gene has CDR1 MNHNS and CDR2 SASEGT. The CDR3 has 14 amino acids. The V gene lost 8 bases and the J gene lost 4 bases, with 15 bases spanning the gap. Here the CDR3 reads CASPPGQSYNEQFF. The CDR3 DNA sequence: TGTGCCAGCCCCCCTGGCCAGAGTTACAATGAGCAGTTCTTC.

This clone was observed a handful of times. V and J are TRBV7-9 and TRBJ2-2, with a possible D match to TRBD2 (6 bases). The germline CDR1 and CDR2 sequences are SEHNR and FQNEAQ (reference sequence). CDR3 length equals 14 residues. The germline V and J ends were trimmed by 5 bases and 1 base, with 8 bases remaining between them. The CDR3 DNA is TGTGCCAGCAGCGTGGGACTGAACACCGGGGAGCTGTTTTTT. The encoded protein is CASSVGLNTGELFF.

V is TRBV11-2 and J is TRBJ2-1, with 8 bases aligning to TRBD1. Germline CDR1 SGHAT, CDR2 FQNNGV. V dropped 1 base and J dropped 8; count of bases not matched to a gene: 13. The CDR3 is 17 residues long. The CDR3 loop is CASSLVLPGGAGHEQFF. For the CDR3, the DNA is TGTGCCAGCAGCTTAGTCTTACCAGGGGGCGCCGGCCATGAGCAGTTCTTC.

In its sample, this clone was seen a few times. The chain is built from TRBV6-5 and TRBJ2-7; D may match TRBD1 or TRBD2 (5 bases each). Between the trimmed V and J ends, which lost 5 bases and 2 bases, there was a span of 7 bases. Germline CDR1 is MNHEY and CDR2 is SVGAGI. This CDR3 has 12 amino acids. The CDR3 loop is CASSGTPYEQYF. The CDR3 DNA sequence: TGTGCCAGCAGTGGGACCCCCTACGAGCAGTACTTC.

CDR3 region: CASSSLAGDKYEQYF. In nucleotides, the CDR3 is TGTGCCAGCAGCTCTCTAGCGGGAGACAAATACGAGCAGTACTTC. V usage is TRBV13 and J usage is TRBJ2-7, with 10 bases identical to TRBD2. The CDR3 extends over 15 amino acids. Germline values: CDR1 PRHDT, CDR2 FYEKMQ (reference sequence). V shed 4 bases and J 4 bases; nucleotides not matched to a gene: 7.

The CDR3 nucleotides read TGTGCCAGCAGTCCATGGGCCGGGACTAGCGGCACAGATACGCAGTATTTT. Translated: CASSPWAGTSGTDTQYF. This rearrangement joins TRBV27 to TRBJ2-3, with 10 bases that match TRBD2. Germline V gene lookup returns CDR1 MNHEY and CDR2 SMNVEV (reference sequence). With 5 bases clipped from V and 1 base from J, the junction kept 9 bases outside the gene matches. The CDR3 contains 17 residues.

There are a few counts of this clone. The chain links TRBV25-1 to TRBJ2-2, with D maybe TRBD2 (6 bases). V gave up 8 bases and J gave up 4 bases, with 20 bases separating them. The CDR3 extends over 16 amino acids. The germline CDR1 and CDR2 sequences are MGHDK and SYGVNS. The CDR3 DNA reads TGTGCCAGCCAAAAGGGAGCGGGTCCTCTCACCGGGGAGCTGTTTTTT. Its translation is CASQKGAGPLTGELFF.

This clone occurred a few times. This chain uses TRBV19 with TRBJ2-5; TRBD2 is a possible D gene (5 bases). CDR3 size: 12 residues. Trimming stripped 7 bases from V and 7 bases from J, with 13 bases between. Germline V gene sequence: CDR1 LNHDA, CDR2 SQIVND (reference sequence). CDR3 bases: TGTGCCAGTACGTCACTAAGCGGGACCCAGTACTTC. Translated: CASTSLSGTQYF.

The genes are TRBV6-5 and TRBJ2-7, with 12 nucleotides matching TRBD2. Looked up from germline, CDR1 is MNHEY and CDR2 is SVGAGI. With V trimmed by 6 bases and J by 2 bases, 5 bases remained unmatched. CDR3 size: 15 residues. The CDR3 is CASSLTSGSPYEQYF. Written as DNA, the CDR3 is TGTGCCAGCAGCTTGACTAGCGGGAGTCCCTACGAGCAGTACTTC.

This clone has just one count. This chain links TRBV9 with TRBJ2-7, with D perhaps being TRBD1 or TRBD2 (5 bases each). The CDR3 is 15 amino acids. Germline V gene sequence: CDR1 SGDLS, CDR2 YYNGEE. V shed 2 bases and J shed 5 bases, with 17 bases lying between them. The CDR3, as DNA: TGTGCCAGCAGCGTGAGGGGTATGCCGGGCGACGAGCAGTACTTC. Amino acid sequence: CASSVRGMPGDEQYF.

This clone occurred once. The chain employs TRBV29-1 and TRBJ2-5, with D perhaps TRBD1 or TRBD2 (6 bases each). Per germline, CDR1 SQVTM and CDR2 ANQGSEA. The CDR3 has 13 residues. The CDR3 DNA reads TGCAGTACTTATGGGGGGCGTAAAGAGACCCAGTACTTC. Translated: CSTYGGRKETQYF.

The chain couples TRBV30 to TRBJ2-2; 9 nucleotides align to TRBD1. Germline lookup yields CDR1 GTSNPN and CDR2 SVGIG (reference sequence). The CDR3 totals 14 residues. The V and J ends lost 2 bases and 6 bases, in that order; junction bases with no gene match: 4. The CDR3 spells CAWSPGQGSGELFF. DNA of the CDR3: TGTGCCTGGAGTCCAGGACAGGGGTCCGGGGAGCTGTTTTTT.

The chain recombines TRBV29-1 with TRBJ2-5; the match to TRBD2 covers 12 bases. The CDR3 covers 18 residues. V trimming: 0 bases; J trimming: 9 bases; junction bases outside the gene matches: 17. CDR1 and CDR2 (germline): SQVTM, ANQGSEA. The CDR3 reads CSVEERLAGGPVQVSQYF. CDR3 DNA: TGCAGCGTTGAAGAGCGGCTAGCGGGAGGGCCCGTTCAAGTATCCCAGTACTTC.

The chain joins TRBV25-1 to TRBJ1-2, with TRBD1 matching 7 bases. The CDR3 length is 12 residues. The V segment lost 7 bases and the J segment 3 bases; nucleotides outside the gene matches: 2. Germline V gene sequence: CDR1 MGHDK, CDR2 SYGVNS. CDR3 sequence: CASMGQHYGYTF. CDR3 sequence (DNA): TGTGCCAGCATGGGACAGCACTATGGCTACACCTTC.

The chain links TRBV6-5 to TRBJ2-1, with 13 nucleotides matching TRBD2. This CDR3 has 16 residues. The junction had 5 bases not matched to a gene; V was cut back by 2 bases and J by 7 bases. CDR1 and CDR2 (germline): MNHEY, SVGAGI. The CDR3 reads CASSYVGLAGVNEQFF. The CDR3 region has the DNA TGTGCCAGCAGTTACGTTGGACTAGCGGGAGTAAATGAGCAGTTCTTC.

This rearrangement joins TRBV27 to TRBJ1-4; D ambiguous. The CDR3 spans 15 residues. The V end was cut by 2 bases, the J end by 0 bases, with 7 bases between. The germline V gene has CDR1 MNHEY and CDR2 SMNVEV (reference sequence). The CDR3 region is CASSLRAATNEKLFF. CDR3 bases: TGTGCCAGCAGTTTAAGGGCAGCAACTAATGAAAAACTGTTTTTT. The entire variable domain, with the rest obtained from reference TRBV27 and TRBJ1-4, is as follows: EAQVTQNPRYLITVTGKKLTVTCSQNMNHEYMSWYRQDPGLGLRQIYYSMNVEVTDKGDVPEGYKVSRKEKRNFPLILESPSPNQTSLYFCASSLRAATNEKLFFGSGTQLSVL.

This chain uses TRBV4-3 with TRBJ2-4; 7 nucleotides align to TRBD1. V lost 4 bases, J lost 4 bases, and 7 bases stayed unmatched. There are 15 residues in the CDR3. Germline V gives CDR1 LGHNA, CDR2 YSLEER. The CDR3 sequence is CASSPTGTVKNIQYF. The CDR3, as DNA: TGCGCCAGCAGCCCTACCGGGACAGTTAAAAACATTCAGTACTTC.

This rearrangement joins TRBV11-3 to TRBJ2-3; D remains ambiguous. Trimming cost V 4 bases and J 6 bases, with 11 bases left between them. The germline CDR1 and CDR2 sequences are SGHNT and YENEEA. There are 13 residues in the CDR3. The CDR3 nucleotides are TGTGCCAGCAGCTCCCCATTTCAGGATACGCAGTATTTT. Amino acids: CASSSPFQDTQYF.

The rearrangement uses TRBV5-1 and TRBJ2-4, with D hard to call. Trimming left V 3 bases short and J 6 bases short, with 7 bases between. Germline CDR1 and CDR2: SGHRS and YFSETQ. This CDR3 spans 12 amino acids. Here the CDR3 reads CASSSERNIQYF. The DNA of the CDR3 is TGCGCCAGCAGCTCAGAAAGAAACATTCAGTACTTC.

The chain recombines TRBV28 with TRBJ1-2; D may be TRBD1 (6 bases). Trimming removed 6 bases at V and 7 bases at J, with 18 bases between. This CDR3 has 14 amino acids. Germline CDR1 and CDR2: MDHEN and SYDVKM. The CDR3 DNA sequence: TGTGCCAGCAGCGGGACCCCGGGGGCGGGTGGCTACACCTTC. Amino acid sequence: CASSGTPGAGGYTF.

This chain joins TRBV25-1 and TRBJ2-3, with 7 bases fitting TRBD2. CDR1 and CDR2 from the germline V gene are MGHDK and SYGVNS. The length of the CDR3 is 15 residues. The V segment lost 5 bases and the J segment 1 base; nucleotides outside the gene matches: 6. In DNA, the CDR3 is TGTGCCAGCAGTTACGGCGGGAGTGGCACAGATACGCAGTATTTT. It specifies CASSYGGSGTDTQYF.

This sequence joins TRBV19 and TRBJ1-5, with no clear D. Trimming pared 3 bases from V and 5 bases from J, leaving 8 bases between. CDR1 is LNHDA, CDR2 SQIVND, per germline (reference sequence). CDR3 length: 13 residues. Here the CDR3 DNA reads TGTGCCAGTAGTATTTCCGGGGATCAGCCCCAGCATTTT. Protein product: CASSISGDQPQHF.

V usage is TRBV6-6 and J usage is TRBJ2-5; TRBD1 might be the D (6 bases). Germline V gene data show CDR1 as MNHNY and CDR2 as SVGAGI (reference sequence). With 7 bases removed from V and 8 bases from J, the gap between germline ends came to 17 bases. The CDR3 is 13 amino acids. The CDR3 spells CASNSGAVGTQYF. CDR3 coding DNA: TGTGCCAGCAACTCAGGGGCTGTTGGAACCCAGTACTTC.

This clone showed up just a few times. V and J are TRBV7-2 and TRBJ1-1, with D maybe TRBD1 (5 bases). This CDR3 has 16 amino acids. The germline gives CDR1 SGHTA, CDR2 FQGNSA. V dropped 4 bases and J dropped 6 bases, with 21 bases sitting between them. The CDR3 is CASSSPLGGGGAEAFF. The CDR3 DNA follows: TGTGCCAGCAGCTCCCCCCTTGGGGGGGGTGGTGCTGAAGCTTTCTTT. Looking up the rest from reference TRBV7-2 and TRBJ1-1 gives the full variable domain: GAGVSQSPSNKVTEKGKDVELRCDPISGHTALYWYRQSLGQGLEFLIYFQGNSAPDKSGLPSDRFSAERTGGSVSTLTIQRTQQEDSAVYLCASSSPLGGGGAEAFFGQGTRLTVV.

This sequence joins TRBV29-1 and TRBJ1-2; D is ambiguous. The CDR3 covers 15 residues. Trimming removed 5 bases at V and 3 bases at J, with 19 bases between. Looked up from germline, CDR1 is SQVTM and CDR2 is ANQGSEA. For the CDR3, the DNA is TGCAGCGTTCTAAGCGACTCCAAACCCGACTATGGCTACACCTTC. It yields the protein CSVLSDSKPDYGYTF.

The CDR3 here is CASSRGTSGNNEQFF. In nucleotides, the CDR3 is TGTGCCAGCAGTAGGGGGACTAGCGGGAACAATGAGCAGTTCTTC. This chain links TRBV6-4 with TRBJ2-1, with 13 bases identical to TRBD2. Per the germline V gene, CDR1 is MRHNA and CDR2 is SNTAGT. Germline trimming cut 5 bases from V and 5 bases from J; bases unmatched to any gene: 3. The length of the CDR3 is 15 residues.

At least ten counts were recorded for this clone. The chain couples TRBV25-1 to TRBJ1-5; perhaps TRBD1 as D (5 bases). This CDR3 is 13 amino acids long. In germline, CDR1 is MGHDK, CDR2 SYGVNS. Between the trimmed V and J ends, which lost 6 bases and 5 bases, there was a span of 11 bases. The CDR3 DNA reads TGTGCCAGCAGCTACGGGACGGATCAGCCCCAGCATTTT. Protein product: CASSYGTDQPQHF.

This clone has only a few counts. The chain combines TRBV5-1 with TRBJ2-3; TRBD1 agrees at 8 bases. This CDR3 spans 13 amino acids. Trimming cost V 4 bases and J 6 bases; bases outside gene matches: 4. Germline CDR1 SGHRS, CDR2 YFSETQ. CDR3 bases: TGCGCCAGCAGCCGAGGACAGGGTGATACGCAGTATTTT. Translated, it gives CASSRGQGDTQYF.

The table lists this clone with a few counts. V usage is TRBV6-5 and J usage is TRBJ2-1, with 10 bases identical to TRBD2. CDR3 length: 15 amino acids. Germline-derived CDR1 and CDR2 are MNHEY and SVGAGI. The V gene end was trimmed by 2 bases and the J gene end by 6 bases; junction bases not matched to a gene: 4. CDR3 bases: TGTGCCAGCAGTTACGGCTCTAGCGGGAGCAATGAGCAGTTCTTC. Its protein is CASSYGSSGSNEQFF.

The chain recombines TRBV6-4 with TRBJ2-1; TRBD2 matches at 12 bases. The CDR3 is 17 residues long. Trimming took 4 bases from V and 0 from J; bases not matched to a gene: 4. Per the germline V gene, CDR1 is MRHNA and CDR2 is SNTAGT. The CDR3 loop is CASSGTSGKSSYNEQFF. The CDR3 nucleotides are TGTGCCAGCAGTGGGACTAGCGGGAAAAGCTCCTACAATGAGCAGTTCTTC.